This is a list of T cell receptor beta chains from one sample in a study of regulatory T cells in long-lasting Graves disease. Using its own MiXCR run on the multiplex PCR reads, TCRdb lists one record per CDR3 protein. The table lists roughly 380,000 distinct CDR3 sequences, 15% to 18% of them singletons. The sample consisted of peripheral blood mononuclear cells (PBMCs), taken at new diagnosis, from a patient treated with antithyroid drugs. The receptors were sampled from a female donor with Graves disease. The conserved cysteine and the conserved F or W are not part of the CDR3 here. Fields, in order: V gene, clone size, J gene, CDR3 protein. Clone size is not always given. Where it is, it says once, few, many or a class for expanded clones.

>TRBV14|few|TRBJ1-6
ASSQDRGMNNSPLH
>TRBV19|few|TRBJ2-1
ASRNLRGKGKYEQF
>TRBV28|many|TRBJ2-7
ASRGDRDYEQY
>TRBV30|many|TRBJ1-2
AWSPTANYGYT
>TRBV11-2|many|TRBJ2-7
ASRRLRDTYEQY
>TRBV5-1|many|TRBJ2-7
ASSFLTPGQDWKQY
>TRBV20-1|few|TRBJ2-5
SARDSDYQETQY
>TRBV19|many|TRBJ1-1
ASSMLNTEAF
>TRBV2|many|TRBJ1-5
ASSDGGAGDQPQH
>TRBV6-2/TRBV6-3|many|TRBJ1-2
ASSYGTGNYGYT
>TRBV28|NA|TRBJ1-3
ASSPSSGVSGNTIY
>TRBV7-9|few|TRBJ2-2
APPENTGELF
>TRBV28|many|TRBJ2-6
ASKRPTGGAVGANVLT
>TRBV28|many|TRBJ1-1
ASSPPLEWAF
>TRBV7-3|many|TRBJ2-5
ASSLTGTVETQY
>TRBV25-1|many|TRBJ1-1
ASSEWTGRGNTEAF
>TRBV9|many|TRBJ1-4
ASSASGTATNEKLF
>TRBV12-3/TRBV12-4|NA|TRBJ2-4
ASSQLPGQGATKNIQY
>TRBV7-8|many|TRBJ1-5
ASTLDTVNNQPQH
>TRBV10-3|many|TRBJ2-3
AISVTFPTDTQY
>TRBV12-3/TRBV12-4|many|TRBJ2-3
ASSGAGASTDTQY
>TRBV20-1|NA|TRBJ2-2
SAREGTGTGELF
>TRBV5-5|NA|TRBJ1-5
ASSTDSSLQPQH
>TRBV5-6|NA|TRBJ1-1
ASSLQGKAF
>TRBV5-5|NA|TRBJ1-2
ASSLESQRPYGYT
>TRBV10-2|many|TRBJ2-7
ASEGHSYEQY
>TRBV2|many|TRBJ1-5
ASSEGTGGSQPQH
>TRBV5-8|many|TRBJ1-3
ASSLGAGPLSSGNTIY
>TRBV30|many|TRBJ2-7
AWSPMPLAGPEQY
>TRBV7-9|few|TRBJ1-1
ASSLYELPISEAF
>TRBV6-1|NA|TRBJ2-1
ASIPSDSTVNEQF
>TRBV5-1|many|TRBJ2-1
ASSISGREYNEQF
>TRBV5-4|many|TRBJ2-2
ASSPPLTSGRGTGELF
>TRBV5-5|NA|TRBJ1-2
ASSLPSVGYT
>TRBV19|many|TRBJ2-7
ASGSGYSYEQY
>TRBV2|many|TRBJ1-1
ARNRGADGEAF
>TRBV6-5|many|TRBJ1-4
ASSYSSGRNNEKLF
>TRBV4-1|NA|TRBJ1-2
ASSQDKRGGQVYGYT
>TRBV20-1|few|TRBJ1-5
SADYLGPADQPQH
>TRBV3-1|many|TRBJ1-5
ASSQAGKSNQPQH
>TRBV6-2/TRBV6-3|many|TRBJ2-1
ASSYQTDGYNEQF